This T cell receptor beta chain was identified during a study of OX40 agonist ivuxolimab in advanced cancers. This CDR3 region has 15 residues. The junction had 4 bases not matched to a gene; V was cut back by 0 bases and J by 3 bases. Germline V gives CDR1 SGHNT, CDR2 YYREEE (reference sequence). The method was immunoSEQ multiplex PCR; TCRdb's version includes in-frame clones alone and lacks a portion of them. The table records tens of thousands of clones, more than 80% of them present only once. The rearrangement links TRBV5-4 to TRBJ2-7, with 9 bases aligning to TRBD1. The sequences come from CD4+ or CD8+ T cells sorted from blood, collected in a trial of the OX40 agonist ivuxolimab. The TCR was taken from an adult with an advanced solid tumor such as melanoma, head and neck, liver or kidney cancer. The CDR3 DNA follows: TGTGCCAGCAGCTTGGCCAGGGGACAGGGCTACGAGCAGTACTTC. Encoded protein: CASSLARGQGYEQYF.